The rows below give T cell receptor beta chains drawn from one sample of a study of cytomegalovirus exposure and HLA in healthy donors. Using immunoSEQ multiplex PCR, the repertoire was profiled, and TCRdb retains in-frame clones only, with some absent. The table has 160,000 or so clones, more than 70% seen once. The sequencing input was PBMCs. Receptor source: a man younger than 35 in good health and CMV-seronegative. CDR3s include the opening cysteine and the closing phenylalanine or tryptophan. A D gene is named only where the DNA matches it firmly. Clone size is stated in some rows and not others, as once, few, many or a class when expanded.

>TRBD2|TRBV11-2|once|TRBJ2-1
TGTGCCAGCAGCTACAGACTAGCGGGGAATGAGCAGTTCTTC
CASSYRLAGNEQFF
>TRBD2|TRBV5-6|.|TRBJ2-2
TGTGCCAGCAGCGCCGGGTCTAGCGGGACAACCGGGGAGCTGTTTTTT
CASSAGSSGTTGELFF
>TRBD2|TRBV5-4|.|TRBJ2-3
TGTGCCAGCAGCTTAGCGGGGGGCACAGATACGCAGTATTTT
CASSLAGGTDTQYF
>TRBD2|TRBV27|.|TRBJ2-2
TGTGCCAACCGAGGACTAGCGAGGAACACCGGGGAGCTGTTTTTT
CANRGLARNTGELFF
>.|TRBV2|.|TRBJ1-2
TGTGCCAGCAGCCCCCCCGCCGGGGGTGGTGGCTACACCTTC
CASSPPAGGGGYTF
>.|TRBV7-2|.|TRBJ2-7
TGTGCCAGCATCCTAAGGGACTCGACGATTTACGAGCAGTACTTC
CASILRDSTIYEQYF
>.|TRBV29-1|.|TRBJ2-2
TGCAGCGCCGCGACTAACACCGGGGAGCTGTTTTTT
CSAATNTGELFF
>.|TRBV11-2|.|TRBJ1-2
TGTGCCAGCAGCTCTACCCGGAACTATGGCTACACCTTC
CASSSTRNYGYTF
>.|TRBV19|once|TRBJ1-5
TGTGCCAGTAGTATAGACGGCGGTTCTAAGCCCCAGCATTTT
CASSIDGGSKPQHF
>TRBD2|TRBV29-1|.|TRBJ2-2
TGCAGCGTTGCCACTAGCGGGGGGACGGACACCGGGGAGCTGTTTTTT
CSVATSGGTDTGELFF
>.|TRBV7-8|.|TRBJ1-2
TGTGCCAGCAGCTTAAGGGGAGGAGAAGGCTACACCTTC
CASSLRGGEGYTF
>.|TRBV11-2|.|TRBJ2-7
TGTGCCAGCAGCTCCGGACTACCCACCTACGAGCAGTACTTC
CASSSGLPTYEQYF
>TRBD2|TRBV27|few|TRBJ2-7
TGTGCCAGCCAAGGGGGGACTAGCATATACTTC
CASQGGTSIYF
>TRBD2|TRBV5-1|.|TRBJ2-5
TGCGCCAGCAGCTTGGGCGCGGGAGTAGACCAAGAGACCCAGTACTTC
CASSLGAGVDQETQYF
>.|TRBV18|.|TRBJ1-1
TGTGCCAGCTCACCCGGGATCAACACTGAAGCTTTCTTT
CASSPGINTEAFF
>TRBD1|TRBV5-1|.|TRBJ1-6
TGCGCCAGCAGCTCCTTCCGGACAGGGCAAACGGATTCACCCCTCCACTTT
CASSSFRTGQTDSPLHF
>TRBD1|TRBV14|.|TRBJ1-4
TGTGCCAGCAGCCCGACAGGGAATGAAAAACTGTTTTTT
CASSPTGNEKLFF
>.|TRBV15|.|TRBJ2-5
TGTGCCACCAGCAGAGCCCGACATCTCCAAGAGACCCAGTACTTC
CATSRARHLQETQYF
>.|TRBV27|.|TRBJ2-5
TGTGCCAGCAGTCCGAAAACACCCGGGACACCTCCTATCCCCCAGTACTTC
CASSPKTPGTPPIPQYF
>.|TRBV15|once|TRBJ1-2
TGTGCCACCAGCAGAGATATGGGGGCGCCGAACTATGGCTACACCTTC
CATSRDMGAPNYGYTF
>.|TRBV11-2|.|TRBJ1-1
TGTGCCAGCAGCTTGAGAGTACTGAACACTGAAGCTTTCTTT
CASSLRVLNTEAFF
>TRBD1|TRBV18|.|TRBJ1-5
TGTGCCAGCTCACCAGAGAGGGGGCGCATCAATCAGCCCCAGCATTTT
CASSPERGRINQPQHF
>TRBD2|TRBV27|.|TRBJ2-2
TGTGCCAGCGGGCGGGGGATCGCCGGGGAGCTGTTTTTT
CASGRGIAGELFF
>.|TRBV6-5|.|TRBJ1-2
TGTGCCAGCAGTCAGGGAAAAGCTAACTATGGCTACACCTTC
CASSQGKANYGYTF
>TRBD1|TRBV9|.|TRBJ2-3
TGTGCCAGCAGCGTAGCTCCCAGGGGGACAGATACGCAGTATTTT
CASSVAPRGTDTQYF
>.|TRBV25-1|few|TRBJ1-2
TGTGCCAGCAGTGGTACAGTAGGATACTACACCTTC
CASSGTVGYYTF
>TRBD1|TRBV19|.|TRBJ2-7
TGTGCCAGTAGGCGACAGGGGGCGCCGTCCTACGAGCAGTACTTC
CASRRQGAPSYEQYF
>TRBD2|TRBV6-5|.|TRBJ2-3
TGTGCCAGCAGTTCGACTAGCGGGGGGGCGGAAGATACGCAGTATTTT
CASSSTSGGAEDTQYF
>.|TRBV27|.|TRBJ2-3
TGTGCCAGCAGTTTATCGAGAGGGTTGGAGCAAGATACGCAGTATTTT
CASSLSRGLEQDTQYF
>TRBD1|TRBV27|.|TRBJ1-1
TGTGCCAGCAGTGTGACAGGGAATGGTGGTGAAGCTTTCTTT
CASSVTGNGGEAFF
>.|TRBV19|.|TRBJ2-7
TGTGCCAGTAGTAGGGGCCCCCCTGGCGACAGCTCCTACGAGCAGTACTTC
CASSRGPPGDSSYEQYF
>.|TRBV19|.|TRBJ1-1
TGTGCCAGTAGTATAATTCCAGAGGGGACAACTGAAGCTTTCTTT
CASSIIPEGTTEAFF
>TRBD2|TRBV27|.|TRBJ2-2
TGTGCCAGCAGTTCAACTCTAGCGGGGGGGAACACCGGGGAGCTGTTTTTT
CASSSTLAGGNTGELFF
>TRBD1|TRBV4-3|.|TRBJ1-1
TGCGCCAGCAGCCAAGATCCAGGGGGCATCGGCACTGAAGCTTTCTTT
CASSQDPGGIGTEAFF
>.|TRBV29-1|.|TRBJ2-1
TGCAGCGTTGAAGCCAACAGGTACAATGAGCAGTTCTTC
CSVEANRYNEQFF
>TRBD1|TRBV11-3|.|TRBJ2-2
TGTGCCAGCAGCCCGGGACAGGGAACCGGGGAGCTGTTTTTT
CASSPGQGTGELFF
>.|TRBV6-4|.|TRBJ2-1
TGTGCCAGCAGTGAACAGGCCGGCTCCTACAATGAGCAGTTCTTC
CASSEQAGSYNEQFF
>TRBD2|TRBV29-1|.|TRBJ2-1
TGCAGCGTTTCGGGGGGACTAGCGGGAGTGGGTGAGCAGTTCTTC
CSVSGGLAGVGEQFF
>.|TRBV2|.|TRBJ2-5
TGTGCCAGCAGCGAGCTCCCCAGCGCGGGGACCCAGTACTTC
CASSELPSAGTQYF
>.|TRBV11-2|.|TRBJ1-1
TGTGCCAGCAGCTTAGTGACGGGGACTGAAGCTTTCTTT
CASSLVTGTEAFF